This T cell receptor (beta chain) was obtained from a study of identical twins (dated by TCRdb to the mid-2010s). About the full investigation: To test whether fetal clonotypes persist, the study used deep sequencing on TCR alpha and beta repertoires from monozygotic twins, unrelated adults of various ages, and cord blood. To rule out contamination, the twin experiments were replicated at different times with different library preparation protocols.

Summary of the overall study and its limitations: Compared with coincidental sharing between unrelated individuals, an excess of low generation-probability sequences was observed among out-of-frame TCR alpha sequences shared between twins. Zero-insertion analyses could be partly confounded by invariant T cells such as MAIT and iNKT, although diverse VJ usage argued against such confounding for most clonotypes. Conclusions relied on cross-sectional statistical analysis, since the same donors could not be followed over many years. In monozygotic twins, recombination models systematically underestimated out-of-frame TCR alpha sharing, but the models matched the sharing seen between unrelated individuals. Abundant cord blood beta clonotypes had fewer insertions, young adult naive repertoires showed a similar but weaker trend, and memory repertoires showed no such trend. In beta out-of-frame sequences, excess twin sharing was weaker, because having fewer shared sequences lowered the signal-to-noise ratio.

Every donor in the study was a healthy Caucasian. Three pairs of female monozygotic twins, all aged about 18 to 29 years, were included in the twin cohort. Positive isolation kits from Invitrogen were used to isolate CD4+ and CD8+ T cell populations. Library preparation employed 5' RACE. TCRdb shows the sequencer as Illumina HiSeq 2000. Template switching introduced a universal primer binding site; the final cDNA contained a unique molecular identifier, enabling accurate counting of TCR cDNA molecules. Specific primers in the conserved constant-segment region were used to synthesize first-strand cDNA for the TCR alpha and beta chains. Each cDNA library was double barcoded, with a SMART-Mk sample barcode plus Illumina barcodes, to control for contamination. Two successive PCR steps introduced TruSeq adapter sequences along with Illumina sample barcodes. The Illumina HiSeq platform was used with custom primers to sequence TCR alpha and beta cDNA libraries. Per the authors' processing: MiGEC processed the raw reads to extract unique molecular identifiers, while MiXCR was used to determine the CDR3 positions. Recombination models were inferred per individual with the repgenHMM and IGoR tools using an EM algorithm. The analysis of shared clonotypes was done with the tcR package in R, with sharing normalized by the product of cloneset sizes. Out-of-frame nonproductive sequences were analyzed to study raw recombination free of thymic and clonal selection effects. The public reads were reprocessed in TCRdb via fastp at Q25 and MiXCR, keeping in-frame beta chains. Entries that share a CDR3 protein sequence are merged under the most common genes and DNA. These V and J calls derive from TCRdb rather than the authors' analysis. This sample holds some 500,000 distinct CDR3 sequences; more than 13% were observed only once. The ten biggest clones cover about 0.54% of the sample.

About this clonotype: Its antigen has not been determined. The input lacks base qualities; no much larger clone sits a single base away.

These data are also associated with another study on yellow fever vaccine responses in identical twins. As noted in the second study: The T cell response to vaccination in identical twins was reported by the authors to appear partly convergent and partly personalized. Focusing on identical twins, the study followed the T cell clones that responded to the vaccine, and did so with precision.

Sequencing used CD4+ T cells sorted from blood. The sequence was obtained from a woman under 30 in good health.

The bases are TGTGCCAGCGCGCCTTTAGCGGGAACCAATTGGCAGTACTTC. It translates as CASAPLAGTNWQYF. Recombination linked TRBV12-3 or TRBV12-4 to TRBJ2-7; TRBD2 agrees with 8 junctional bases. At the junction V is shortened by 8 bases and J by 9 bases; bases outside the gene matches: 15. There are 14 amino acids in the CDR3, from cysteine to phenylalanine inclusive. Only the CDR3 DNA is retained, 42 bases long and in frame from the first base.